This TCR beta chain was observed in a study of T cell repertoires in cytomegalovirus infection. As for the study in general: The public TCR beta signatures pointed to both CMV infection and matching HLA type. Whole-study findings and limits: Individuals carrying CMV plus the relevant HLA were identified by cumulative frequency of public TCR beta families. HLA-C-restricted TCR beta clonotypes specific for CMV led the ex vivo response.

TCRdb reprocessed the reads via MiXCR and lists one record per CDR3 protein. Here the sample spans approximately 910,000 distinct CDR3 sequences, around 29% being singletons. This CDR3 has 16 residues. Unmatched junction bases numbered 16, after V lost 5 bases and J lost 7 bases. This clonotype was seen a handful of times. Its antigen is not known. This clonotype was sampled from a human donor in good health (CMV status not recorded). Some clones in this sample may be carry-over from other donors' samples. The sequenced sample was cultured CD8+ T cells from PBMCs, obtained from culture after CMV antigen stimulation. The chain couples TRBV12-3 or TRBV12-4 to TRBJ2-7, with 8 bases matching TRBD2. CDR3 coding DNA: TGTGCCAGCAGTCCCTCCGGTAGCGGGGTCCCGGGGGAGCAGTACTTC. Translation gives CASSPSGSGVPGEQYF.